Shown below are 9 T cell receptor beta chains from a single sample sequenced in a study of cytomegalovirus exposure and HLA in healthy donors. This PCR relied on a set of 60 Vbeta primers and 13 Jbeta primers. The repertoire was sequenced with immunoSEQ multiplex PCR; TCRdb's copy has only in-frame clones and lacks some. The repertoire holds 90,000 to 130,000 clones, about 61% seen once, with 2% to 2.5% in the top ten. Sequencing was performed on PBMCs. All receptors come from a woman in her 30s in good health and CMV-seronegative.

This chain uses TRBV11-1 with TRBJ1-1, with a tentative D call TRBD1 (5 bases). The CDR3 is made up of 14 amino acids. Trimming removed 1 base from V and 4 bases from J, with 10 bases in between. CDR1 and CDR2 (germline): SGHAT, FQDESV (reference sequence). In DNA form, the CDR3 reads TGTGCCAGCAGCTTAGTAGGGAGGGGCACTGAAGCTTTCTTT. It encodes CASSLVGRGTEAFF.

The V and J genes are TRBV7-2 and TRBJ2-7; 8 bases are a match to TRBD1. With V trimmed by 3 bases and J by 3 bases, 4 bases remained unmatched. The CDR3 covers 14 residues. Germline-derived CDR1 and CDR2 are SGHTA and FQGNSA. The CDR3 coding sequence is TGTGCCAGCAGCTTCGCAGGGGGCGTCTACGAGCAGTACTTC. The encoded protein is CASSFAGGVYEQYF.

The table lists this clone with a few counts. The CDR3 region has the DNA TGTGCCAGCAGCGTAGGACTCGTAGAGACCCAGTACTTC. This gives the protein CASSVGLVETQYF. This rearrangement joins TRBV9 to TRBJ2-5, with D unresolved. The CDR3 loop spans 13 amino acids. V was pared by 0 bases and J by 4 bases, with 7 bases between. Per the germline V gene, CDR1 is SGDLS and CDR2 is YYNGEE.

This clone has a single count. V usage is TRBV29-1 and J usage is TRBJ1-1, with D perhaps matching TRBD1 (6 bases). V was pared by 1 base and J by 0 bases, with 6 bases between. This CDR3 comprises 13 residues. Germline lookup yields CDR1 SQVTM and CDR2 ANQGSEA. In DNA form, the CDR3 reads TGCAGCGTTGAAGGGACAGTGAACACTGAAGCTTTCTTT. Residues: CSVEGTVNTEAFF.

Only a few counts were recorded for this clone. This chain uses TRBV5-5 with TRBJ2-7; D may be TRBD2 (5 bases). V was shortened by 0 bases and J by 2 bases, with 9 bases between the two germline ends. This CDR3 has 14 amino acids. Per the germline V gene, CDR1 is SGHKS and CDR2 is YYEKEE (reference sequence). CDR3 DNA sequence: TGTGCCAGCAGCTTGGCCGGGGTTACCTACGAGCAGTACTTC. It translates to CASSLAGVTYEQYF. Supplemented by reference TRBV5-5 and TRBJ2-7, the full variable domain reads DAGVTQSPTHLIKTRGQQVTLRCSPISGHKSVSWYQQVLGQGPQFIFQYYEKEERGRGNFPDRFSARQFPNYSSELNVNALLLGDSALYLCASSLAGVTYEQYFGPGTRLTVT.

The V call is TRBV20-1, the J call TRBJ1-1, with TRBD1 as a possible D gene (5 bases). The CDR3 contains 10 residues. Germline-derived CDR1 and CDR2 are DFQATT and SNEGSKA (reference sequence). The germline V and J ends were trimmed by 7 bases and 8 bases, with 11 bases remaining between them. The CDR3 protein is CSGKGPEAFF. CDR3 coding DNA: TGCAGTGGCAAGGGGCCAGAAGCTTTCTTT.

The V call is TRBV4-1, the J call TRBJ2-7; D may be TRBD1 (6 bases). CDR1 and CDR2 (germline): MGHRA, YSYEKL. The CDR3 has 16 residues. V shed 0 bases and J shed 3 bases, with 15 bases lying between them. CDR3 sequence reads: CASSQEGHGRNYEQYF. The CDR3 nucleotides are TGCGCCAGCAGCCAAGAGGGACATGGAAGGAACTACGAGCAGTACTTC.

This clone was seen a handful of times. This chain uses TRBV6-4 with TRBJ2-3; 8 nucleotides line up with TRBD2. V gave up 3 bases and J gave up 4 bases; unmatched junction bases: 9. Germline assignment: CDR1 MRHNA and CDR2 SNTAGT. The CDR3 extends over 16 amino acids. The CDR3 reads CASSEKAGVGSDTQYF. CDR3 sequence (DNA): TGTGCCAGCAGTGAGAAAGCGGGAGTTGGCTCAGATACGCAGTATTTT.

The genes are TRBV19 and TRBJ1-2; the D is unclear. This CDR3 comprises 13 residues. V shed 4 bases and J shed 4 bases, with 10 bases lying between them. The V gene's germline CDR1 is LNHDA and CDR2 SQIVND (reference sequence). The CDR3, as DNA: TGTGCCAGTAGTAGTCGAGGTACCTATGGCTACACCTTC. It encodes CASSSRGTYGYTF.